Listed below are T cell receptor beta chains from one sample, sequenced in a study of response to subunit inactivated influenza vaccine. TCRdb ran MiXCR on the RT-PCR reads and lists one entry per CDR3 protein. The sample includes a few hundred thousand distinct CDR3 sequences, around 13% seen only once; the top ten take more than 9.5%. Sample: PBMCs from blood, taken 11 to 12 days after vaccination. These receptors were taken from a man in his fifties or sixties who received an inactivated influenza vaccine. The CDR3 runs from the conserved cysteine through the conserved F or W. A D gene is named only where the DNA matches it firmly. Part of the rows lack a size; the others show once, few, many or a class for expanded clones.

V: TRBV25-1; size: few; D: TRBD2; J: TRBJ2-1; CDR3: CASRATGLVTNEQFF; DNA: TGTGCCAGCAGAGCTACGGGACTAGTGACGAATGAGCAGTTCTTC
V: TRBV5-5; size: many; D: .; J: TRBJ1-5; CDR3: CASSHWAGFEPQHF; DNA: TGTGCCAGCAGCCACTGGGCAGGCTTTGAGCCCCAGCATTTT
V: TRBV20-1; size: .; D: .; J: TRBJ1-5; CDR3: CSARDLRDLQPQHF; DNA: TGCAGTGCTAGAGATCTTAGAGATCTCCAGCCCCAGCATTTT
V: TRBV4-3; size: .; D: .; J: TRBJ1-6; CDR3: CASSQEGLSVNSPLHF; DNA: TGCGCCAGCAGCCAAGAAGGACTTTCGGTTAATTCACCCCTCCACTTT
V: TRBV7-9; size: .; D: .; J: TRBJ1-2; CDR3: CASSLNRGGYTF; DNA: TGTGCCAGCAGCTTAAACCGCGGTGGCTACACCTTC
V: TRBV7-2; size: few; D: TRBD1; J: TRBJ1-2; CDR3: CASALDGTGGYGYTF; DNA: TGTGCCAGCGCCCTAGACGGGACAGGGGGATATGGCTACACCTTC
V: TRBV7-2; size: few; D: .; J: TRBJ2-3; CDR3: CASSNLKGFRYF; DNA: TGTGCCAGCAGCAATCTTAAGGGGTTTCGGTATTTT
V: TRBV6-1; size: few; D: TRBD2; J: TRBJ2-7; CDR3: CASSTSGTSFHEQYF; DNA: TGTGCCAGCAGCACATCCGGGACTAGCTTCCACGAGCAGTACTTC
V: TRBV15; size: .; D: TRBD2; J: TRBJ2-7; CDR3: CATSRTPGGAGRSREQYF; DNA: TGTGCCACCAGCAGAACTCCGGGAGGGGCGGGAAGAAGTCGCGAGCAGTACTTC
V: TRBV7-9; size: .; D: .; J: TRBJ2-5; CDR3: CASSALNFTSYQETQYF; DNA: TGTGCCAGCAGCGCCCTGAATTTTACTTCTTACCAAGAGACCCAGTACTTC
V: TRBV18; size: .; D: .; J: TRBJ2-1; CDR3: CASSLKPSSYNEQFF; DNA: TGTGCCAGCTCACTCAAGCCCAGCTCCTACAATGAGCAGTTCTTC
V: TRBV4-2; size: .; D: .; J: TRBJ2-1; CDR3: CASSQDPGAVYNEQFF; DNA: TGTGCCAGCAGCCAAGATCCGGGAGCGGTCTACAATGAGCAGTTCTTC
V: TRBV12-3/TRBV12-4; size: .; D: .; J: TRBJ2-7; CDR3: CASSTLREPEQYF; DNA: TGTGCCAGCAGCACCCTCCGGGAACCCGAGCAGTACTTC
V: TRBV24-1; size: .; D: TRBD2; J: TRBJ2-3; CDR3: CATSTGTSRDTQYF; DNA: TGTGCCACCAGTACCGGGACTAGCAGAGATACGCAGTATTTT
V: TRBV6-2/TRBV6-3; size: few; D: TRBD1; J: TRBJ2-5; CDR3: CASTDYPGTEETQYF; DNA: TGTGCCAGCACCGACTACCCCGGGACAGAAGAGACCCAGTACTTC
V: TRBV20-1; size: .; D: .; J: TRBJ2-1; CDR3: CSARGGLLAGAPGNEQFF; DNA: TGCAGTGCTAGAGGGGGGCTTCTTGCGGGAGCCCCGGGAAATGAGCAGTTCTTC
V: TRBV28; size: few; D: TRBD2; J: TRBJ2-1; CDR3: CASSLGRGAANEQFF; DNA: TGTGCCAGCAGTTTAGGGCGGGGGGCAGCAAATGAGCAGTTCTTC
V: TRBV3-1; size: few; D: TRBD1; J: TRBJ1-6; CDR3: CASSLLGQGGNSPLHF; DNA: TGTGCCAGCAGCCTCCTAGGACAGGGGGGCAATTCACCCCTCCACTTT
V: TRBV5-1; size: many; D: .; J: TRBJ1-5; CDR3: CASSLGAGGNQPQHF; DNA: TGCGCCAGCAGCTTGGGGGCTGGAGGCAATCAGCCCCAGCATTTT
V: TRBV7-8; size: few; D: TRBD2; J: TRBJ2-5; CDR3: CASSPGGGLAGGQETQYF; DNA: TGTGCCAGCAGCCCGGGGGGGGGACTAGCGGGAGGTCAGGAGACCCAGTACTTC
V: TRBV2; size: .; D: TRBD2; J: TRBJ2-5; CDR3: CASKTSGIRETQYF; DNA: TGTGCCAGCAAGACTAGCGGAATTAGGGAGACCCAGTACTTC
V: TRBV20-1; size: few; D: .; J: TRBJ1-2; CDR3: CSAVSTNYGYTF; DNA: TGCAGTGCGGTTTCAACTAACTATGGCTACACCTTC
V: TRBV3-1; size: many; D: TRBD1; J: TRBJ1-1; CDR3: CASSQTGRTEAFF; DNA: TGCGCCAGCAGCCAGACAGGGCGAACTGAAGCTTTCTTT
V: TRBV4-1; size: few; D: .; J: TRBJ2-2; CDR3: CASSHPTMVYAGELFF; DNA: TGCGCCAGCAGCCACCCGACGATGGTGTATGCCGGGGAGCTGTTTTTT
V: TRBV28; size: .; D: .; J: TRBJ2-7; CDR3: CASLLSTGTYEQYF; DNA: TGTGCCAGCCTCCTGTCTACCGGGACCTACGAGCAGTACTTC
V: TRBV6-5; size: few; D: .; J: TRBJ2-3; CDR3: CASARAGDTQYF; DNA: TGTGCCAGCGCCAGGGCGGGCGATACGCAGTATTTT
V: TRBV5-1; size: few; D: TRBD1; J: TRBJ2-1; CDR3: CASSLVGRADRGHNEQFF; DNA: TGCGCCAGCAGCTTGGTGGGGAGGGCGGACAGGGGGCACAATGAGCAGTTCTTC
V: TRBV9; size: .; D: .; J: TRBJ2-2; CDR3: CASSVRGEPGELFF; DNA: TGTGCCAGCAGCGTCAGGGGAGAGCCCGGGGAGCTGTTTTTT
V: TRBV20-1; size: few; D: .; J: TRBJ2-1; CDR3: CSARDRRGVYNEQFF; DNA: TGCAGTGCTAGAGACAGGAGGGGTGTTTACAATGAGCAGTTCTTC
V: TRBV20-1; size: few; D: TRBD2; J: TRBJ2-1; CDR3: CSARDLGGTSVSNEQFF; DNA: TGCAGTGCTAGAGATCTTGGAGGGACTAGCGTAAGCAATGAGCAGTTCTTC
V: TRBV12-3/TRBV12-4; size: few; D: TRBD1; J: TRBJ1-1; CDR3: CASRYAGGPEAFF; DNA: TGTGCCAGCAGGTATGCAGGGGGCCCTGAAGCTTTCTTT
V: TRBV4-3; size: many; D: TRBD2; J: TRBJ2-1; CDR3: CASSQGWAGRLNNEQFF; DNA: TGCGCCAGCAGCCAAGGATGGGCCGGGAGGCTCAACAATGAGCAGTTCTTC
V: TRBV5-1; size: .; D: TRBD1; J: TRBJ2-1; CDR3: CASSKGADYYNEQFF; DNA: TGCGCCAGCAGCAAGGGGGCCGACTACTACAATGAGCAGTTCTTC
V: TRBV7-2; size: .; D: .; J: TRBJ2-5; CDR3: CASSLGRPRAQYF; DNA: TGTGCCAGCAGCTTAGGACGCCCGAGGGCCCAGTACTTC
V: TRBV15; size: .; D: .; J: TRBJ2-7; CDR3: CATQRGPGAKEQYF; DNA: TGTGCCACTCAAAGGGGGCCGGGGGCAAAAGAGCAGTACTTC
V: TRBV18; size: .; D: .; J: TRBJ1-2; CDR3: CAISPGQNYGYTF; DNA: TGTGCCATCTCACCAGGCCAGAACTATGGCTACACCTTC
V: TRBV7-2; size: few; D: TRBD2; J: TRBJ2-1; CDR3: CASSLYGGAYNEQFF; DNA: TGTGCCAGCAGCTTATACGGGGGGGCCTACAATGAGCAGTTCTTC
V: TRBV5-1; size: few; D: .; J: TRBJ2-7; CDR3: CASSLDYRRGPYEQYF; DNA: TGCGCCAGCAGCTTGGATTACAGGAGGGGGCCCTACGAGCAGTACTTC
V: TRBV11-1; size: few; D: TRBD2; J: TRBJ2-7; CDR3: CASSGRGTSGSWGSYEQYF; DNA: TGTGCCAGCAGCGGCCGAGGGACTAGCGGGAGTTGGGGTTCCTACGAGCAGTACTTC
V: TRBV7-2; size: few; D: .; J: TRBJ1-1; CDR3: CASSPVGHNTEAFF; DNA: TGTGCCAGCAGCCCTGTGGGACACAACACTGAAGCTTTCTTT
V: TRBV7-2; size: .; D: .; J: TRBJ1-5; CDR3: CASSLGTDNQPQHF; DNA: TGTGCCAGCAGCCTCGGCACAGACAATCAGCCCCAGCATTTT
V: TRBV4-3; size: many; D: TRBD1; J: TRBJ2-3; CDR3: CASSQVRSLTGGLRADTQYF; DNA: TGCGCCAGCAGCCAAGTACGATCCCTGACAGGGGGTTTAAGGGCAGATACGCAGTATTTT
V: TRBV7-3; size: .; D: .; J: TRBJ2-3; CDR3: CASSPHGEGTQYF; DNA: TGTGCCAGCAGCCCCCACGGGGAAGGTACGCAGTATTTT
V: TRBV12-3/TRBV12-4; size: .; D: .; J: TRBJ1-2; CDR3: CASTYGGGGYTF; DNA: TGTGCCAGCACCTATGGGGGGGGTGGCTACACCTTC
V: TRBV11-2; size: .; D: TRBD1; J: TRBJ2-7; CDR3: CASSPQQGARLEQYF; DNA: TGTGCCAGCAGCCCACAACAGGGGGCGAGACTCGAGCAGTACTTC
V: TRBV7-2; size: few; D: .; J: TRBJ2-3; CDR3: CASSLARVFRDTQYF; DNA: TGTGCCAGCAGCTTAGCCCGGGTTTTCAGAGATACGCAGTATTTT
V: TRBV6-1; size: few; D: .; J: TRBJ1-3; CDR3: CASRPTGNRDTIYF; DNA: TGTGCCAGCAGACCGACAGGAAATCGGGACACCATATATTTT
V: TRBV5-8; size: few; D: .; J: TRBJ2-1; CDR3: CASRPGGGSYNEQFF; DNA: TGTGCCAGCAGGCCAGGGGGGGGTTCCTACAATGAGCAGTTCTTC
V: TRBV5-1; size: few; D: TRBD1; J: TRBJ2-4; CDR3: CASSTGTGAKNIQYF; DNA: TGCGCCAGCAGCACGGGGACAGGGGCCAAAAACATTCAGTACTTC
V: TRBV5-1; size: few; D: .; J: TRBJ2-7; CDR3: CATGYEQYF; DNA: TGCGCCACCGGCTACGAGCAGTACTTC